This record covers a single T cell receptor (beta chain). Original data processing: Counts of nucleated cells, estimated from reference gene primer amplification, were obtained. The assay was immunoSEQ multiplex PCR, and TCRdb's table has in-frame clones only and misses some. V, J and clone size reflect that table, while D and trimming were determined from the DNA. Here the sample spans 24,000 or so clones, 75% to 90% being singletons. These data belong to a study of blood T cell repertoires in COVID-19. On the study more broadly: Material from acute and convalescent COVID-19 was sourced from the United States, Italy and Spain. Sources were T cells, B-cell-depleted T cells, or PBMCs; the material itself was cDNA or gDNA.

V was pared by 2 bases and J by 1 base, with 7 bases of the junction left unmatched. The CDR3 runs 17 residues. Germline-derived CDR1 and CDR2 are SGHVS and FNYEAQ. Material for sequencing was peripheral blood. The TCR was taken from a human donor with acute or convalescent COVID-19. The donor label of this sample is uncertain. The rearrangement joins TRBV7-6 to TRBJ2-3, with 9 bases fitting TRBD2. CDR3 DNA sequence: TGTGCCAGCAGCTTACTAGCGGGACCTGGGGGCACAGATACGCAGTATTTT. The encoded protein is CASSLLAGPGGTDTQYF.